This T cell receptor beta chain originates from a study of blood T cell repertoires in COVID-19. Across the study: Spain, Italy and the United States supplied samples that represented acute and convalescent COVID-19. T cells, B-cell-depleted T cells, or PBMCs provided the cDNA or gDNA that served as material.

Trimming pared 6 bases from V and 5 bases from J, leaving 19 bases between. CDR1 and CDR2 (germline): SNHLY, FYNNEI. This CDR3 contains 15 residues. TCRdb's copy holds only in-frame clones and misses some; the assay was immunoSEQ multiplex PCR. The sample has 200,000 or so clones, roughly 88% seen once. This clone was counted only a few times. V gene TRBV2 combines with J gene TRBJ2-5; the D gene is possibly TRBD2 (5 bases). Material for sequencing was peripheral blood. This TCR was sampled from a human donor with active or convalescent COVID-19. The donor label of this sample is uncertain. CDR3 DNA sequence: TGTGCCAGCAGGGGCGGAGTAGCGTACGGCGAGACCCAGTACTTC. This sequence encodes CASRGGVAYGETQYF.